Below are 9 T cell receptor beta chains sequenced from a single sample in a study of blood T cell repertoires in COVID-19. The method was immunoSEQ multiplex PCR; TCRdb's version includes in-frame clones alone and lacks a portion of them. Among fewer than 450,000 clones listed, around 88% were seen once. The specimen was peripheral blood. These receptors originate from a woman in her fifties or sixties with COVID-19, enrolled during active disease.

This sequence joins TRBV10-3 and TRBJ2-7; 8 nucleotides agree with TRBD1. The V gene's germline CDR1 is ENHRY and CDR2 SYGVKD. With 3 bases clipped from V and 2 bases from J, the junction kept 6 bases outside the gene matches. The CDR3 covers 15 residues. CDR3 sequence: CAISDLDRGTYEQYF. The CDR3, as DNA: TGTGCCATCAGTGATCTAGACAGGGGCACCTACGAGCAGTACTTC.

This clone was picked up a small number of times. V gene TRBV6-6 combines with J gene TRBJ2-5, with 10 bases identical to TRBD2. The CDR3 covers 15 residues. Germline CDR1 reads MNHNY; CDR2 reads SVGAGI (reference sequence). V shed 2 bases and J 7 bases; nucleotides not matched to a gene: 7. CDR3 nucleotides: TGTGCCAGCAGTTACCCCCAGCGGGGGGGTTTGACCCAGTACTTC. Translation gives CASSYPQRGGLTQYF.

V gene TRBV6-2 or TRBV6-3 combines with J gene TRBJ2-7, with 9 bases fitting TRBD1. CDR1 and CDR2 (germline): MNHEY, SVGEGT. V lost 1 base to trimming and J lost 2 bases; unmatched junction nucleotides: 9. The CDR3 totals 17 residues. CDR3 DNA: TGTGCCAGCAGTTACTACATTCCGGGACAGGGACCCTACGAGCAGTACTTC. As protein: CASSYYIPGQGPYEQYF.

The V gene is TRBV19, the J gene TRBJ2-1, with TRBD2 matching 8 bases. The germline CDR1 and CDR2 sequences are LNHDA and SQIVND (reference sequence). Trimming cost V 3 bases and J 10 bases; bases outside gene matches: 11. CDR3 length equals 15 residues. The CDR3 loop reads CASSIGGAPLQEQFF. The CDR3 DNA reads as TGTGCCAGTAGTATCGGGGGGGCCCCCCTACAGGAGCAGTTCTTC. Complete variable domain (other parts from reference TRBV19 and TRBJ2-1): DGGITQSPKYLFRKEGQNVTLSCEQNLNHDAMYWYRQDPGQGLRLIYYSQIVNDFQKGDIAEGYSVSREKKESFPLTVTSAQKNPTAFYLCASSIGGAPLQEQFFGPGTRLTVL.

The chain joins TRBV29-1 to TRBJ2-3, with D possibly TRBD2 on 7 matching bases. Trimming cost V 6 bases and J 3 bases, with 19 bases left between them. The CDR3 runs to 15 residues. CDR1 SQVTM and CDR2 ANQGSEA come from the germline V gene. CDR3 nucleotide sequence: TGCAGCGTCGCCCCAAGGGAGGGGGGGACAGATACGCAGTATTTT. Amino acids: CSVAPREGGTDTQYF.

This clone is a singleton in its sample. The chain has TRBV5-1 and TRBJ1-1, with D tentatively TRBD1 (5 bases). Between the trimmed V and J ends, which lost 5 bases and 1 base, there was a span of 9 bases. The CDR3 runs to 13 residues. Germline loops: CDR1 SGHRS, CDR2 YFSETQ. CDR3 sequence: CASSTGPNTEAFF. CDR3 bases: TGCGCCAGCAGTACAGGTCCGAACACTGAAGCTTTCTTT.

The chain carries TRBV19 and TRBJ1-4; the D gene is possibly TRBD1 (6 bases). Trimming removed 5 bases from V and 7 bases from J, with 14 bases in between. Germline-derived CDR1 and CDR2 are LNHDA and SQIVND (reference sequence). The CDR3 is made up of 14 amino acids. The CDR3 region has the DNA TGTGCCAGTAGTTCCCGGGACATTTCTGAAAAACTGTTTTTT. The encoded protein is CASSSRDISEKLFF. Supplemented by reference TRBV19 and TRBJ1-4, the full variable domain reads DGGITQSPKYLFRKEGQNVTLSCEQNLNHDAMYWYRQDPGQGLRLIYYSQIVNDFQKGDIAEGYSVSREKKESFPLTVTSAQKNPTAFYLCASSSRDISEKLFFGSGTQLSVL.

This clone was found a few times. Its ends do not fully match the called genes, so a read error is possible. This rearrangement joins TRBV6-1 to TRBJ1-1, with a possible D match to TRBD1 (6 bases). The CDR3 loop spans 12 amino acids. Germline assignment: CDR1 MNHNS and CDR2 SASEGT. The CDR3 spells CASSEGQSRAFF. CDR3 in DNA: TGTGCCAGCAGCGAAGGACAGTCGAGAGCTTTCTTT.

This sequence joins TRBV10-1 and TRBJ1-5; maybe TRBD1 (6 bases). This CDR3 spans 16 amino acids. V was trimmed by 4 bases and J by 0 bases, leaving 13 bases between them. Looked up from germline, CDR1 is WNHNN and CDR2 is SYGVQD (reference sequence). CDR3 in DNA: TGCGCCAGCAGTGGAACAGGGTACTATAGCAATCAGCCCCAGCATTTT. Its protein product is CASSGTGYYSNQPQHF.